This T cell receptor beta chain is drawn from a study of blood T cell repertoires in COVID-19. Overall study: Acute and convalescent COVID-19 specimens originated in the United States, Italy and Spain. The analysed material was cDNA or gDNA that came from T cells, B-cell-depleted T cells, or PBMCs.

As originally analysed: Estimation of nucleated cell counts was performed using reference gene primer amplification. Some clones are missing from TCRdb's copy, which holds only in-frame ones; the method was immunoSEQ multiplex PCR. V, J and clone size are taken as reported in that table, and D and trimming were inferred from the DNA itself. The sample has some 130,000 clones, approximately 80% seen once; the top ten hold approximately 2%. The clonotype originates from an older man with acute or convalescent COVID-19. Material for sequencing was peripheral blood.

The CDR3 DNA reads TGCGCCAGCACCGAAAGGGGGGACAGAATCTCCTACGAGCAGTACTTC. This encodes CASTERGDRISYEQYF. The V gene is TRBV4-1, the J gene TRBJ2-7; maybe TRBD1 (7 bases). V lost 7 bases to trimming and J lost 0 bases, with 19 bases between them. This CDR3 comprises 16 residues. Germline loops: CDR1 MGHRA, CDR2 YSYEKL.